This T cell receptor beta chain was captured in a study of identical twins (dated by TCRdb to the mid-2010s). With regard to the full study: The study deep-sequenced TCR alpha and beta repertoires from monozygotic twins, unrelated adults of various ages and cord blood to test whether fetal clonotypes persist. To rule out contamination, the twin experiments were replicated at different times with different library preparation protocols. General findings and caveats noted by the study authors: Zero-insertion analyses could be partly confounded by invariant T cells such as MAIT and iNKT, although diverse VJ usage argued against such confounding for most clonotypes. Out-of-frame TCR alpha sharing in monozygotic twins was systematically underestimated by recombination models, whereas sharing between unrelated individuals was in agreement with the recombination models. Because the same donors could not be followed over many years, the conclusions relied on cross-sectional statistical analysis. Out-of-frame TCR alpha sequences shared between twins showed an excess of low generation-probability sequences compared with coincidental sharing between unrelated individuals. Abundant cord blood beta clonotypes had fewer insertions, young adult naive repertoires showed a similar but weaker trend, and memory repertoires showed no such trend. The excess sharing between twins in beta out-of-frame sequences was weaker because fewer shared sequences reduced the signal-to-noise ratio.

Libraries were prepared through 5' RACE. This sample was sequenced with an Illumina HiSeq 2000. A universal primer binding site was added through template switching, and the final cDNA carried a unique molecular identifier so that TCR cDNA molecules could be counted accurately. Specific primers in the conserved constant-segment region were used to synthesize first-strand cDNA for the TCR alpha and beta chains. To control for contamination, every cDNA library was double barcoded, receiving both a SMART-Mk sample barcode and Illumina barcodes. TruSeq adapter sequences along with Illumina sample barcodes were introduced in two successive PCR steps. Sequencing of the TCR alpha and beta cDNA libraries was done on the Illumina HiSeq platform using custom primers. The original methods were these. Unique molecular identifiers were extracted from raw reads with MiGEC, and CDR3 positions were determined with MiXCR. Recombination models were inferred per individual with the repgenHMM and IGoR tools using an EM algorithm. The tcR package in R was used for shared clonotype analysis, with sharing normalized by the product of cloneset sizes. Out-of-frame nonproductive sequences were analyzed to study raw recombination free of thymic and clonal selection effects. TCRdb reanalyzed the raw reads on its own, using fastp at Q25 for trimming and MiXCR for clone calling, and kept in-frame beta chains. Rows with one shared CDR3 protein collapse into an entry with the most common genes and DNA. The V and J calls and clone size are TCRdb's, not the authors'. In this sample the table shows about 1.7 million distinct CDR3 sequences, about 31% of which occur a single time. About 0.27% of the sample is taken by the ten largest.

The table lists this clonotype with a count of one. The target of this receptor is not known. No base qualities exist here, and no much larger clone lies one base off it. Every donor in the study was a healthy Caucasian. For CDR1 and CDR2, the germline V gene lists ENHRY and SYGVKD. Clipping removes 8 bases from V and 5 bases from J, with 16 as the unmatched junction base count. The CDR3 starts with the cysteine, ends with the phenylalanine, and has 16 residues. CDR3 DNA only is kept here, 48 bases in frame from base 1. The chain employs TRBV10-3 and TRBJ2-7; TRBD1 agrees with 9 junctional bases. The origin of this receptor is a newborn girl in good health. Source material: cord blood. The sequenced DNA: TGTGCCATCGGATTACATCCGGGACAGGGTTCGCACGAGCAGTACTTC. It specifies CAIGLHPGQGSHEQYF.